The sequence of this T cell receptor (beta chain) was determined in a study of blood T cell repertoires in COVID-19. Study as a whole: Collection of acute and convalescent COVID-19 samples took place in the United States, Italy and Spain. T cells, B-cell-depleted T cells, or PBMCs provided the cDNA or gDNA that served as material.

Authors' processing steps: Amplification of reference gene primers was used by the study to estimate nucleated cell counts. Assay used: immunoSEQ multiplex PCR; TCRdb lists only in-frame clones, some missing. V and J calls and clone size follow that table, whereas D and trimming were derived from the DNA. The sample lists 150,000 or so clones, under 95% occurring once. Germline V gene lookup returns CDR1 MNHNS and CDR2 SASEGT. Trimming left V 3 bases short and J 4 bases short, with 15 bases between. The CDR3 loop spans 15 amino acids. The sequence was collected from a man between 60 and 75 years old with active or convalescent COVID-19. This chain uses TRBV6-1 with TRBJ2-5; D call uncertain. Sample: peripheral blood. The CDR3 sequence is CASSDKTPVGETQYF. For the CDR3, the DNA is TGTGCCAGCAGTGATAAAACTCCCGTTGGAGAGACCCAGTACTTC.